These T cell receptor beta chains were read from a single sample in a study of TIL therapy for anti-PD-1-resistant metastatic lung cancer. Here immunoSEQ multiplex PCR was the method, and the copy in TCRdb shows in-frame clones only, minus some. The sample contains fewer than 60,000 clones, 80% to 90% of which appear only once. Material: blood, obtained at baseline. These receptor sequences come from a person between 30 and 79 years old with non-small cell lung cancer. The CDR3 runs from the conserved cysteine through the conserved F or W. D genes are given only for firm matches. A row's size may be missing; if present it is once, few, many or a size class.

>TRBJ2-2|TRBV15|NA|NA
TGTGCCACCAGCAGAGATCGATTAGCCACCGGGGAGCTGTTTTTT
CATSRDRLATGELFF
>TRBJ1-5|TRBV28|TRBD1|few
TGTGCCAGCAGTTTCCACGGACAGGCCTACCGGGACAATCAGCCCCAGCATTTT
CASSFHGQAYRDNQPQHF
>TRBJ1-5|TRBV4-3|NA|NA
TGCGCCAGCAGCCAAGAATGGACAGCTTTGAATCAGCCCCAGCATTTT
CASSQEWTALNQPQHF
>TRBJ2-5|TRBV27|NA|once
TGTGCCAGCAGTTATTTTACCTTCGGGGGAGCGGAACAAGAGACCCAGTACTTC
CASSYFTFGGAEQETQYF
>TRBJ1-4|TRBV4-2|NA|few
TGTGCCAGCAGCCCTCTGCGGGGGACGGATGAAAAACTGTTTTTT
CASSPLRGTDEKLFF
>TRBJ2-5|TRBV6-5|NA|NA
TGTGCCAGCAGTTACCGGCCCCAACTCCCTGAGACCCAGTACTTC
CASSYRPQLPETQYF
>TRBJ1-2|TRBV2|TRBD1|NA
TGTGCCAGCAGTACCGACAGGGGGCAGGCCTATGGCTACACCTTC
CASSTDRGQAYGYTF
>TRBJ2-2|TRBV28|NA|NA
TGTGCCAGCAGGCCAGGGATTTCTCCGGGGGAGCTGTTTTTT
CASRPGISPGELFF
>TRBJ2-1|TRBV28|NA|NA
TGTGCCAGCAGTTTATCCCCATCCAGGAATGAGCAGTTCTTC
CASSLSPSRNEQFF
>TRBJ1-2|TRBV6-5|NA|NA
TGTGCCAGCAGTCCTCATGGCAGGGACCATGGCTACACCTTC
CASSPHGRDHGYTF
>TRBJ2-6|TRBV30|NA|NA
TGTGCCTCCCCATCTGGGGCCAACGTCCTGACTTTC
CASPSGANVLTF
>TRBJ2-7|TRBV28|TRBD2|NA
TGTGCCAGCAGTTTAGGAGGGCTAGCGGGAAACGAGCAGTACTTC
CASSLGGLAGNEQYF
>TRBJ1-4|TRBV27|NA|NA
TGTGCCAGCACCAACCTGGGTGCTAATGAAAAACTGTTTTTT
CASTNLGANEKLFF
>TRBJ2-7|TRBV7-3|NA|NA
TGTGCCAGCAGCCAGGGGCCCTCCTACGAGCAGTACTTC
CASSQGPSYEQYF
>TRBJ2-7|TRBV6-2/TRBV6-3|NA|NA
TGTGCCAGCAGTTCCATTAGCGGACAGACCTACGAGCAGTACTTC
CASSSISGQTYEQYF
>TRBJ2-7|TRBV7-9|NA|once
TGTGCCAGCAGCAGACGGGAAGAAGGGGGCGAGCAGTACTTC
CASSRREEGGEQYF
>TRBJ1-1|TRBV3-1/TRBV3-2|NA|NA
TGTGCCAGCAGCCAAGTTGGGGTGGGCACTGAAGCTTTCTTT
CASSQVGVGTEAFF
>TRBJ2-6|TRBV18|NA|NA
TGTGCCAGCTCACGGTTACACGAAGAGGGGGCCAACGTCCTGACTTTC
CASSRLHEEGANVLTF
>TRBJ1-2|TRBV4-3|NA|few
TGCGCCAGCAGCCACCGGGGGGACTATGGCTACACCTTC
CASSHRGDYGYTF
>TRBJ2-1|TRBV10-1|TRBD1|NA
TGCGCCAGCAGCCCCGGGACAGGTGGCAATGAGCAGTTCTTC
CASSPGTGGNEQFF
>TRBJ2-7|TRBV7-9|NA|NA
TGTGCCAGCAGCTTAGGGCATTTCCCCCAGGCCTACGAGCAGTACTTC
CASSLGHFPQAYEQYF
>TRBJ2-2|TRBV5-1|NA|NA
TGCGCCACCTCAGAGGGGTCAGGGGCGAACACCGGGGAGCTGTTTTTT
CATSEGSGANTGELFF
>TRBJ2-6|TRBV6-4|TRBD2|NA
TGTGCCAGCAGTGACTCGAGCGGGAGTGGGGCCAACGTCCTGACTTTC
CASSDSSGSGANVLTF
>TRBJ1-2|TRBV5-1|NA|NA
TGCGCCAGCAGCTGGACCGTACCAATTAGCGGCTACACCTTC
CASSWTVPISGYTF
>TRBJ2-2|TRBV27|NA|once
TGTGCCAGCAGGAGCACCGGGACAATTATGACCGGGGAGCTGTTTTTT
CASRSTGTIMTGELFF
>TRBJ1-2|TRBV28|NA|NA
TGTGCCAGCAGTTTATCAGTGGGAGGCTACACCTTC
CASSLSVGGYTF
>TRBJ2-3|TRBV6-5|TRBD2|NA
TGTGCCAGCCGTAGCGGGAGTGGCACAGATACGCAGTATTTT
CASRSGSGTDTQYF
>TRBJ2-2|TRBV9|NA|NA
TGTGCCAGCAGCGGTAGTACCGGGGAGCTGTTTTTT
CASSGSTGELFF
>TRBJ2-7|TRBV6-5|NA|NA
TGTGCCAGCAGTTGGGGACGTCCCGGCGGCGAGCAGTACTTC
CASSWGRPGGEQYF
>TRBJ2-3|TRBV2|NA|once
TGTGCCAGCAGCCGGGACTCCTCCACAGATACGCAGTATTTT
CASSRDSSTDTQYF
>TRBJ2-3|TRBV28|TRBD2|NA
TGTGCCAGCAGTACTAGCGGGGATACGCAGTATTTT
CASSTSGDTQYF
>TRBJ2-1|TRBV27|TRBD2|NA
TGTGCCAGCAGTTGGGAGGGACTAGCGTTGGAACAGTTCTTC
CASSWEGLALEQFF
>TRBJ1-2|TRBV12-3/TRBV12-4|TRBD1|NA
TGTGCCAGCAGTCCGGACAGGGGGGGTGGCTACACCTTC
CASSPDRGGGYTF
>TRBJ2-3|TRBV7-9|TRBD2|NA
TGTGCCAGCAGCCCACTAGCGGGAGGTAAATCGGATACGCAGTATTTT
CASSPLAGGKSDTQYF
>TRBJ2-5|TRBV27|NA|once
TGTGCCAGCATCAAGGCCACAGGGTCCCAGTGGACCCAGTACTTC
CASIKATGSQWTQYF
>TRBJ2-7|TRBV10-3|NA|NA
TGTGCCATCAGTGAGTTGGACATGGATTACGAGCAGTACTTC
CAISELDMDYEQYF
>TRBJ2-3|TRBV3-1/TRBV3-2|NA|NA
TGTGCCAGCAGCCAGGGGCCATCTAGCACAGATACGCAGTATTTT
CASSQGPSSTDTQYF
>TRBJ1-2|TRBV3-1/TRBV3-2|NA|once
TGTGCCAGCAGCCAAGAAGGTGGTTATGGCTACACCTTC
CASSQEGGYGYTF
>TRBJ2-3|TRBV18|NA|NA
TGTGCCAGCTCTCGACAGGAGACCATTAGCACAGATACGCAGTATTTT
CASSRQETISTDTQYF
>TRBJ2-1|TRBV30|TRBD2|NA
TGTGCCCGAAATAGCGGGGGGGCCTATAATGAGCAGTTCTTC
CARNSGGAYNEQFF
>TRBJ2-1|TRBV12-3/TRBV12-4|TRBD1|NA
TGTGCCAGCAGGGACAGGGGCGAGCAGTTCTTC
CASRDRGEQFF
>TRBJ1-3|TRBV6-1|NA|once
TGTGCCAGCAGTGAAAGGGCACGACGCTCTGGAAACACCATATATTTT
CASSERARRSGNTIYF
>TRBJ2-3|TRBV5-4|TRBD2|NA
TGTGCCAGCAGACCACTAGCGGGGGCCTTGGGTACGCAGTATTTT
CASRPLAGALGTQYF
>TRBJ2-7|TRBV20-1|NA|NA
TGCAGTGCTCTCTTTAGGGACGAGCAGTACTTC
CSALFRDEQYF
>TRBJ1-1|TRBV12-3/TRBV12-4|TRBD1|NA
TGTGCCAGCAGTCCCGGGACAGAAAAAGCTTTCTTT
CASSPGTEKAFF
>TRBJ2-7|TRBV7-8|TRBD2|NA
TGTGCCAGCAGCTTAGGGACTAGCGGGTTTAGCTCCTACGAGCAGTACTTC
CASSLGTSGFSSYEQYF
>TRBJ2-3|TRBV7-8|TRBD1|NA
TGTGCCAGCAGCCCAGGGGGTATAGGGACAGATACGCAGTATTTT
CASSPGGIGTDTQYF
>TRBJ1-5|TRBV9|NA|once
TGTGCCAGCAGCGTAGGGGATGTCAATCAGCCCCAGCATTTT
CASSVGDVNQPQHF
>TRBJ2-1|TRBV6-2/TRBV6-3|NA|once
TGTGCCAGCAGTTATAATGTAAATGAGCAGTTCTTC
CASSYNVNEQFF
>TRBJ1-3|TRBV6-5|NA|NA
TGTGCCAGCAGTAAGGGGTCTGGAAACACCATATATTTT
CASSKGSGNTIYF
>TRBJ1-6|TRBV5-1|NA|NA
TGCGCCAGCAGCGCTACTGGGGGGGGCAGAGATTCACCCCTCCACTTT
CASSATGGGRDSPLHF
>TRBJ2-1|TRBV7-6|TRBD2|NA
TGTGCCAGCAGCTTGGGACTAGCGGGGGGGCCGGGGTACAATGAGCAGTTCTTC
CASSLGLAGGPGYNEQFF
>TRBJ2-7|TRBV7-2|NA|NA
TGTGCCAGCAGCTCGAGCTCCTACGAGCAGTACTTC
CASSSSSYEQYF